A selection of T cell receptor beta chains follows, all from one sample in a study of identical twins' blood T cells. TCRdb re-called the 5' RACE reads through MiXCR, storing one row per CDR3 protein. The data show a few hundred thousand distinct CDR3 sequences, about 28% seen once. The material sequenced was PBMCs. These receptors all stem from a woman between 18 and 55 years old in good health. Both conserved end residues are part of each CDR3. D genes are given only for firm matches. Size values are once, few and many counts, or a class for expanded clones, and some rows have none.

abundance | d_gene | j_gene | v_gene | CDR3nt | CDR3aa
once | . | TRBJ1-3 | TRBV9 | TGTGCCAGCAGCGTAGGGACTGGGAACACCATATATTTT | CASSVGTGNTIYF
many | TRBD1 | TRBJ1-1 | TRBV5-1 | TGCGCCAGCAGCTTCGGGACAGGTAGCGCCACTGAAGCTTTCTTT | CASSFGTGSATEAFF
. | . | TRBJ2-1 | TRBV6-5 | TGTGCCAGCAGTTTCCGCGCCCAAACAAACAATGAGCAGTTCTTC | CASSFRAQTNNEQFF
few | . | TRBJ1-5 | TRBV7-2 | TGTGCCAGCAGCTTAGTCGCAGGTACTCAGCCCCAGCATTTT | CASSLVAGTQPQHF
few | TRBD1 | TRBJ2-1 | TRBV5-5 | TGTGCCAGCAGCTTAGACAGGGTAGTGAATGAGCAGTTCTTC | CASSLDRVVNEQFF
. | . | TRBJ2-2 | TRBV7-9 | TGTGCCAGCACCGAACCTACCGGGGAGCTGTTTTTT | CASTEPTGELFF
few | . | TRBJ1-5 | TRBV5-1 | TGCGCCAGCAGCTCGGAGGGGATAAATCAGCCCCAGCATTTT | CASSSEGINQPQHF
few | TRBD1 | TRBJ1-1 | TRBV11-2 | TGTGCCAGCAGCTTAACCCCGGGACAGTTCACTGAAGCTTTCTTT | CASSLTPGQFTEAFF
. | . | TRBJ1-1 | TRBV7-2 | TGTGCCAGCAGCTATAAAGCTGAGGGATCCACTGAAGCTTTCTTT | CASSYKAEGSTEAFF
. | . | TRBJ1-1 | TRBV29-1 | TGCAGCGTTAGGGGGGAACTTTTCATAAACACTGAAGCTTTCTTT | CSVRGELFINTEAFF
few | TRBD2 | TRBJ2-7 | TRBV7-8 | TGTGCCAGCAGCTTAGGGGTAGCGGGGTCCAAAGCGGACGAGCAGTACTTC | CASSLGVAGSKADEQYF
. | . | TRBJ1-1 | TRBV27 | TGTGCCAGCAGTCCACCGTCCGGGACGGGGAACACTGAAGCTTTCTTT | CASSPPSGTGNTEAFF
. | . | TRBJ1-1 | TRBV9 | TGTGCCAGCAGCGTAGAAGGGGCAGGGACAGCTTTCTTT | CASSVEGAGTAFF
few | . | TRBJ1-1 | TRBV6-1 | TGTGCCAGCAGTGAACTCCCGGACCCAGGGACTGAAGCTTTCTTT | CASSELPDPGTEAFF
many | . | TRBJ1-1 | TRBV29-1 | TGCAGCGTCCCTCGGGCAGGGAGGAATGAAGCTTTCTTT | CSVPRAGRNEAFF
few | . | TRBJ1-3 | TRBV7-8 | TGTGCCAGCAGCTTATGGACTGGAGGAAACACCATATATTTT | CASSLWTGGNTIYF
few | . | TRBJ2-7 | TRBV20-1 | TGCAGTGCTAACCACGGGGGCTACGAGCAGTACTTC | CSANHGGYEQYF